This T cell receptor beta chain is from a study of blood T cell repertoires in COVID-19. About the research overall: Sources were T cells, B-cell-depleted T cells, or PBMCs; the material itself was cDNA or gDNA.

In the authors' workflow: Amplification from reference gene primers served as the basis for estimated nucleated cell counts. This table comes from immunoSEQ multiplex PCR, and its TCRdb copy is limited to in-frame clones, with some not included. Clonal size and the V and J genes are those of that table, whereas D and trimming came from the DNA. The table shows about 300,000 clones, with about 90% occurring only once. This CDR3 is 14 amino acids long. V lost 0 bases to trimming and J lost 6 bases; unmatched junction nucleotides: 4. From germline, CDR1 is SEHNR and CDR2 FQNEAQ (reference sequence). The clonotype comes from a young woman with COVID-19, enrolled during active disease. The chain joins TRBV7-9 to TRBJ1-1; 7 bases are a match to TRBD1. Sequences were obtained from peripheral blood. This chain's CDR3 is CASSLAGQRAEAFF. The CDR3 DNA reads TGTGCCAGCAGCTTAGCGGGACAGAGGGCTGAAGCTTTCTTT.